Listed below are T cell receptor beta chains from one sample, sequenced in a study of T cells after yellow fever vaccination. Each CDR3 protein is one row after TCRdb ran MiXCR on the 5' RACE reads. The sample shows hundreds of thousands of distinct CDR3 sequences, approximately 13% of them seen only once. This sample comprised PBMCs, obtained on the day of the yellow fever booster vaccination. The origin of the receptors is a man aged 30-40 years who received the YFV17D yellow fever vaccine. CDR3s include the opening cysteine and the closing phenylalanine or tryptophan. The D gene is left open where the match is weak. Size is omitted from some rows. Given values are once, few, many or a class for expanded clones.

j_gene: TRBJ2-3; d_gene: TRBD2; abundance: few; v_gene: TRBV7-2; CDR3aa: CASSLAWTSGSLGVRDTQYF; CDR3nt: TGTGCCAGCAGCTTAGCGTGGACTAGCGGGAGTCTTGGAGTTCGAGATACGCAGTATTTT
j_gene: TRBJ2-1; d_gene: .; abundance: .; v_gene: TRBV7-9; CDR3aa: CASSPSGDRYNEQFF; CDR3nt: TGTGCCAGCAGCCCATCGGGGGATAGGTACAATGAGCAGTTCTTC
j_gene: TRBJ2-3; d_gene: TRBD2; abundance: .; v_gene: TRBV6-5; CDR3aa: CASSFGRGGRGSDTQYF; CDR3nt: TGTGCCAGCAGTTTCGGCCGGGGCGGGAGGGGTTCAGATACGCAGTATTTT
j_gene: TRBJ2-5; d_gene: .; abundance: .; v_gene: TRBV20-1; CDR3aa: CSASGEVEETQYF; CDR3nt: TGCAGTGCTAGTGGGGAGGTGGAAGAGACCCAGTACTTC
j_gene: TRBJ2-1; d_gene: .; abundance: .; v_gene: TRBV19; CDR3aa: CASSSGNAQFF; CDR3nt: TGTGCCAGTAGTAGCGGGAATGCGCAGTTCTTC
j_gene: TRBJ2-7; d_gene: .; abundance: .; v_gene: TRBV27; CDR3aa: CASSDGQKYEQYF; CDR3nt: TGTGCCAGCAGCGACGGACAGAAGTACGAGCAGTACTTC
j_gene: TRBJ1-2; d_gene: .; abundance: .; v_gene: TRBV30; CDR3aa: CAWSGANYGYTF; CDR3nt: TGTGCCTGGAGTGGGGCCAACTATGGCTACACCTTC
j_gene: TRBJ2-7; d_gene: .; abundance: few; v_gene: TRBV29-1; CDR3aa: CSVDGGNTKGQYF; CDR3nt: TGCAGCGTTGACGGAGGGAACACTAAGGGGCAGTACTTC
j_gene: TRBJ2-3; d_gene: .; abundance: .; v_gene: TRBV20-1; CDR3aa: CSASASSTDTQYF; CDR3nt: TGCAGTGCTAGTGCGAGTAGCACAGATACGCAGTATTTT
j_gene: TRBJ2-3; d_gene: TRBD2; abundance: few; v_gene: TRBV20-1; CDR3aa: CSARDLRASGRTDTQYF; CDR3nt: TGCAGTGCTAGAGATCTCAGGGCTAGCGGTCGCACAGATACGCAGTATTTT
j_gene: TRBJ2-7; d_gene: .; abundance: few; v_gene: TRBV25-1; CDR3aa: CASSRDTVPYEQYF; CDR3nt: TGTGCCAGCAGCAGGGACACCGTACCCTACGAGCAGTACTTC
j_gene: TRBJ1-1; d_gene: .; abundance: few; v_gene: TRBV30; CDR3aa: CAWNGGIGDEAFF; CDR3nt: TGTGCCTGGAATGGTGGGATTGGGGATGAAGCTTTCTTT
j_gene: TRBJ2-7; d_gene: .; abundance: .; v_gene: TRBV20-1; CDR3aa: CSARFTTAEQYF; CDR3nt: TGCAGTGCTAGGTTCACGACTGCCGAGCAGTACTTC
j_gene: TRBJ2-2; d_gene: .; abundance: .; v_gene: TRBV6-1; CDR3aa: CASSVTGGAGELFF; CDR3nt: TGTGCCAGCAGTGTCACAGGGGGGGCCGGGGAGCTGTTTTTT
j_gene: TRBJ2-7; d_gene: TRBD2; abundance: few; v_gene: TRBV5-1; CDR3aa: CASTAGTGGGQYF; CDR3nt: TGCGCCAGCACCGCGGGAACGGGAGGAGGGCAGTACTTC
j_gene: TRBJ2-1; d_gene: .; abundance: few; v_gene: TRBV5-1; CDR3aa: CASSTGGGSYNEQFF; CDR3nt: TGCGCCAGCAGCACTGGCGGCGGCTCCTACAATGAGCAGTTCTTC
j_gene: TRBJ2-3; d_gene: TRBD2; abundance: .; v_gene: TRBV7-3; CDR3aa: CASASGTYTDTQYF; CDR3nt: TGTGCCAGCGCTAGCGGGACGTACACAGATACGCAGTATTTT
j_gene: TRBJ1-3; d_gene: .; abundance: .; v_gene: TRBV12-3/TRBV12-4; CDR3aa: CASSQQSGNTIYF; CDR3nt: TGTGCCAGCAGTCAGCAATCTGGAAACACCATATATTTT
j_gene: TRBJ2-1; d_gene: .; abundance: .; v_gene: TRBV20-1; CDR3aa: CSAGRGGVDNEQFF; CDR3nt: TGCAGTGCTGGGCGCGGCGGTGTGGACAATGAGCAGTTCTTC
j_gene: TRBJ2-7; d_gene: TRBD2; abundance: .; v_gene: TRBV6-2/TRBV6-3; CDR3aa: CASIKLSGRNSYEQYF; CDR3nt: TGTGCCAGCATTAAACTTAGCGGGAGGAACTCCTACGAGCAGTACTTC
j_gene: TRBJ1-1; d_gene: .; abundance: many; v_gene: TRBV3-1; CDR3aa: CASTQGGFAEAFF; CDR3nt: TGTGCCAGCACCCAAGGTGGGTTCGCTGAAGCTTTCTTT
j_gene: TRBJ1-1; d_gene: .; abundance: few; v_gene: TRBV25-1; CDR3aa: CASSSEKNTEAFF; CDR3nt: TGTGCCAGCAGTAGCGAGAAGAACACTGAAGCTTTCTTT
j_gene: TRBJ2-1; d_gene: TRBD1; abundance: many; v_gene: TRBV5-1; CDR3aa: CASSFIPVGTVYNEQFF; CDR3nt: TGCGCCAGCAGCTTTATACCCGTGGGGACAGTATACAATGAGCAGTTCTTC
j_gene: TRBJ2-1; d_gene: TRBD2; abundance: .; v_gene: TRBV29-1; CDR3aa: CSGARGDEQFF; CDR3nt: TGCAGCGGCGCCCGGGGGGATGAGCAGTTCTTC
j_gene: TRBJ2-5; d_gene: .; abundance: .; v_gene: TRBV7-6; CDR3aa: CASSLRADIQETQYF; CDR3nt: TGTGCCAGCAGCTTAAGGGCTGACATCCAAGAGACCCAGTACTTC
j_gene: TRBJ2-3; d_gene: .; abundance: few; v_gene: TRBV6-5; CDR3aa: CASRYRTLTDTQYF; CDR3nt: TGTGCCAGCAGATATCGGACCCTCACAGATACGCAGTATTTT
j_gene: TRBJ1-4; d_gene: .; abundance: .; v_gene: TRBV18; CDR3aa: CASSPPGREEKLFF; CDR3nt: TGTGCCAGCTCACCACCGGGGAGGGAAGAAAAACTGTTTTTT
j_gene: TRBJ2-1; d_gene: TRBD2; abundance: .; v_gene: TRBV27; CDR3aa: CASSKTSGNYNEQFF; CDR3nt: TGTGCCAGCAGCAAGACTAGCGGGAACTACAATGAGCAGTTCTTC
j_gene: TRBJ2-6; d_gene: .; abundance: few; v_gene: TRBV4-3; CDR3aa: CASSQDSFSGTGANVLTF; CDR3nt: TGCGCCAGCAGCCAAGATTCTTTTTCCGGGACTGGGGCCAACGTCCTGACTTTC
j_gene: TRBJ2-1; d_gene: TRBD2; abundance: few; v_gene: TRBV12-3/TRBV12-4; CDR3aa: CASIEASGYNEQFF; CDR3nt: TGTGCCAGCATCGAGGCTAGCGGCTACAATGAGCAGTTCTTC
j_gene: TRBJ2-4; d_gene: .; abundance: .; v_gene: TRBV7-2; CDR3aa: CASSLEIGVAKNIQYF; CDR3nt: TGTGCCAGCAGCTTAGAGATCGGGGTTGCCAAAAACATTCAGTACTTC
j_gene: TRBJ2-1; d_gene: TRBD2; abundance: few; v_gene: TRBV6-2/TRBV6-3; CDR3aa: CASSPRLAGAGGEQFF; CDR3nt: TGTGCCAGCAGCCCCCGCCTAGCGGGAGCCGGAGGTGAGCAGTTCTTC
j_gene: TRBJ2-5; d_gene: .; abundance: .; v_gene: TRBV24-1; CDR3aa: CATSDLSNRMRETQYF; CDR3nt: TGTGCCACCAGTGATTTGTCGAACAGGATGCGAGAGACCCAGTACTTC
j_gene: TRBJ2-1; d_gene: .; abundance: .; v_gene: TRBV20-1; CDR3aa: CSARAISKPDNEQFF; CDR3nt: TGCAGCGCCCGGGCGATTTCCAAGCCCGACAATGAGCAGTTCTTC
j_gene: TRBJ2-2; d_gene: .; abundance: few; v_gene: TRBV19; CDR3aa: CASNTGRTTGELFF; CDR3nt: TGTGCCAGTAATACAGGGCGGACCACCGGGGAGCTGTTTTTT
j_gene: TRBJ2-2; d_gene: TRBD2; abundance: few; v_gene: TRBV7-2; CDR3aa: CASSSREFDFTGELFF; CDR3nt: TGTGCCAGCAGCTCGCGGGAGTTCGATTTTACCGGGGAGCTGTTTTTT
j_gene: TRBJ2-7; d_gene: .; abundance: many; v_gene: TRBV10-1; CDR3aa: CASSELGDPSYEQYF; CDR3nt: TGCGCCAGCAGTGAGCTAGGGGACCCTTCCTACGAGCAGTACTTC
j_gene: TRBJ2-2; d_gene: .; abundance: few; v_gene: TRBV2; CDR3aa: CASPGSTGELFF; CDR3nt: TGTGCCAGCCCCGGGTCCACCGGGGAGCTGTTTTTT
j_gene: TRBJ2-1; d_gene: .; abundance: .; v_gene: TRBV5-1; CDR3aa: CASSNSGYAYNEQFF; CDR3nt: TGCGCCAGCAGCAATTCCGGCTACGCCTACAATGAGCAGTTCTTC
j_gene: TRBJ2-5; d_gene: .; abundance: .; v_gene: TRBV29-1; CDR3aa: CSGGRSAQETQYF; CDR3nt: TGCAGCGGCGGACGATCAGCCCAAGAGACCCAGTACTTC
j_gene: TRBJ2-1; d_gene: .; abundance: .; v_gene: TRBV20-1; CDR3aa: CSARYTYNEQFF; CDR3nt: TGCAGTGCTCGCTACACGTACAATGAGCAGTTCTTC
j_gene: TRBJ1-2; d_gene: .; abundance: few; v_gene: TRBV7-9; CDR3aa: CASSPDGAHYGYTF; CDR3nt: TGTGCCAGCAGCCCCGACGGAGCTCACTATGGCTACACCTTC
j_gene: TRBJ1-5; d_gene: .; abundance: .; v_gene: TRBV12-3/TRBV12-4; CDR3aa: CASSLGGYGQPQHF; CDR3nt: TGTGCCAGCAGTCTGGGGGGGTACGGTCAGCCCCAGCATTTT
j_gene: TRBJ1-5; d_gene: .; abundance: .; v_gene: TRBV21-1; CDR3aa: CASSRAVSNQPQHF; CDR3nt: TGTGCCAGCAGCAGAGCCGTTAGCAATCAGCCCCAGCATTTT
j_gene: TRBJ2-6; d_gene: .; abundance: few; v_gene: TRBV3-1; CDR3aa: CASSHSGLTASGANVLTF; CDR3nt: TGTGCCAGCAGCCACTCCGGGCTGACGGCCTCTGGGGCCAACGTCCTGACTTTC
j_gene: TRBJ2-1; d_gene: .; abundance: few; v_gene: TRBV7-2; CDR3aa: CASSLGGPVAEQFF; CDR3nt: TGTGCCAGCAGCTTAGGGGGGCCGGTTGCTGAGCAGTTCTTC
j_gene: TRBJ1-4; d_gene: .; abundance: few; v_gene: TRBV18; CDR3aa: CASSPDGGTNEKLFF; CDR3nt: TGTGCCAGCTCACCAGACGGGGGGACTAATGAAAAACTGTTTTTT